The 9 T cell receptor beta chains in this list originate from one sample, sequenced in a study of T cells in Graves' hyperthyroidism and ophthalmopathy. Template material for amplifying TCR beta CDR3 regions consisted of RNA transcripts. HTBI primers were the set used in a first-round RT-PCR of the TCR CDR3. TCRdb re-analysed the multiplex PCR reads in MiXCR, keeping a single row per CDR3 protein. The repertoire holds under 550,000 distinct CDR3 sequences, with roughly 13% as singletons. The sequenced material came from blood. The receptors were gathered from a woman aged 18-29 years with Graves' hyperthyroidism.

In its sample, this clonotype was seen many times. V usage is TRBV7-9 and J usage is TRBJ2-3, with D possibly called TRBD1 or TRBD2 (5 bases each). Germline V gene data show CDR1 as SEHNR and CDR2 as FQNEAQ (reference sequence). CDR3 length: 17 amino acids. The V and J ends lost 4 bases and 6 bases respectively, with 23 bases between them. CDR3: CASSSKGSRPGTDTQYF. The CDR3 nucleotides read TGTGCCAGCAGCTCAAAAGGTAGTAGGCCAGGGACGGATACGCAGTATTTT.

This clonotype has at least ten counts. CDR3 sequence (DNA): TGCAGTGCTAGAGATGAGGACGGGACAGGGTATCAGCCCCAGCATTTT. Translating it yields CSARDEDGTGYQPQHF. This chain joins TRBV20-1 and TRBJ1-5; 9 nucleotides line up with TRBD1. After removal of 0 bases from V and 5 bases from J, the junction contained 8 bases not matched to a gene. Germline CDR1 is DFQATT and CDR2 is SNEGSKA (reference sequence). The CDR3 has 16 residues.

This clonotype turned up a few times. The chain is built from TRBV27 and TRBJ2-7; D is unclear. The germline V gene has CDR1 MNHEY and CDR2 SMNVEV (reference sequence). The CDR3 length is 10 residues. Trimming removed 8 bases at V and 3 bases at J, with 5 bases between. The chain's CDR3 is CASGYYEQYF. The CDR3 nucleotides are TGTGCCAGCGGGTACTACGAGCAGTACTTC.

This clonotype has just one count. This sequence joins TRBV4-3 and TRBJ1-2, with D tentatively TRBD1 (6 bases). Trimming pared 3 bases from V and 1 base from J, leaving 15 bases between. The CDR3 loop spans 16 amino acids. Looked up from germline, CDR1 is LGHNA and CDR2 is YSLEER. The CDR3 region is CASSHSDRPDNYGYTF. CDR3 nucleotides: TGCGCCAGCAGCCACTCAGACAGGCCGGATAACTATGGCTACACCTTC.

This chain uses TRBV7-9 with TRBJ2-3; D gene ambiguous. The CDR3 runs to 12 residues. Deletions cut 5 bases from V and 7 bases from J, with 10 bases between. CDR1 is SEHNR, CDR2 FQNEAQ, per germline (reference sequence). The CDR3 is CASSDPRHTQYF. The CDR3 nucleotides read TGTGCCAGCAGCGACCCGAGACATACGCAGTATTTT.

This clonotype was observed at least ten times. V is TRBV7-6 and J is TRBJ2-7; TRBD2 matches 10 bases. The CDR3 spans 16 residues. Trimming removed 5 bases from V and 4 bases from J; junction bases left unmatched: 11. CDR1 and CDR2 from the germline V gene are SGHVS and FNYEAQ. The CDR3 DNA reads TGTGCCAGCAGCGCCCACGGACTAGCGGATGTATACGAGCAGTACTTC. The encoded protein is CASSAHGLADVYEQYF.

The rearrangement joins TRBV18 to TRBJ1-2, with unresolved D. The CDR3 covers 14 residues. Germline loops: CDR1 KGHSH, CDR2 LQKENI. V lost 6 bases and J 1 base, leaving 12 bases between the germline ends. Here the CDR3 DNA reads TGTGCCAGCTCTACCACACCGGTTAACTATGGCTACACCTTC. The encoded protein is CASSTTPVNYGYTF.

The chain uses TRBV19 and TRBJ2-5; D is possibly TRBD2 (5 bases). Between the trimmed V and J ends, which lost 4 bases and 2 bases, there was a span of 14 bases. Germline CDR1 LNHDA, CDR2 SQIVND (reference sequence). This CDR3 has 15 amino acids. CDR3 DNA: TGTGCCAGTAGTACATCTCGGGGAAATCAAGAGACCCAGTACTTC. Translated: CASSTSRGNQETQYF.

This clonotype came up a few times. The chain is built from TRBV4-1 and TRBJ1-2; 7 positions match TRBD1. The CDR3 sequence is 15 residues long. With V trimmed by 0 bases and J by 4 bases, 5 bases remained unmatched. From germline, CDR1 is MGHRA and CDR2 YSYEKL. The CDR3 DNA reads as TGCGCCAGCAGCCAAGATCTACAGGGGATCTATGGCTACACCTTC. Encoded protein: CASSQDLQGIYGYTF.